A single sample is the source of the 25 T cell receptor beta chains below, sequenced in a study of Graves' ophthalmopathy and Graves' hyperthyroidism. Using RNA transcripts, the TCR beta CDR3 regions were amplified. An opening RT-PCR round employed HTBI primers and preceded a second-round multiplex PCR. TCRdb re-analysed the multiplex PCR reads in MiXCR, keeping a single row per CDR3 protein. The data show around 520,000 distinct CDR3 sequences, with under 40% seen just once and about 4.2% held by the top ten. Sequencing was done on a sample of peripheral blood or thyroid tissue (not recorded which). These receptors were taken from an adult man with Graves' hyperthyroidism.

This clonotype occurred many times. The genes are TRBV5-1 and TRBJ1-1; 9 bases are shared with TRBD1. The CDR3 totals 13 residues. The trim removed 4 bases at V and 4 bases at J, leaving 2 bases unmatched. Germline V gene sequence: CDR1 SGHRS, CDR2 YFSETQ. The CDR3 DNA reads TGCGCCAGCAGCATGACAGGGGGCACTGAAGCTTTCTTT. Protein: CASSMTGGTEAFF.

This clonotype showed up just a few times. This chain's CDR3 is CASSFTANTGELFF. CDR3 DNA: TGTGCCAGCAGTTTCACAGCGAACACCGGGGAGCTGTTTTTT. The chain joins TRBV6-1 to TRBJ2-2; D not resolved. This CDR3 is 14 amino acids long. Germline lookup yields CDR1 MNHNS and CDR2 SASEGT. Trimming cost V 5 bases and J 0 bases, with 7 bases left between them.

Concerning this clonotype: Germline is not matched at one junction end, which may reflect a read error. CDR3 in amino acids: CASSLGSNEQFF. DNA of the CDR3: TGTGCCAGCAGCTTAGGTTCCAATGAGCAGTTCTTC. The V and J genes are TRBV5-1 and TRBJ2-7, with D unclear. The better agreement between TRBJ2-1 and the DNA end casts doubt on the J call. CDR1 and CDR2 (germline): SGHRS, YFSETQ. The CDR3 extends over 12 amino acids.

About this clonotype itself: A single base separates this from a much larger clone, so it may be a read error. The chain has TRBV11-2 and TRBJ2-7; 10 bases map to TRBD2. The CDR3 length is 15 residues. Germline loops: CDR1 SGHAT, CDR2 FQNNGV. DNA for the CDR3: TGTGTCAGCAGGGTAGCGGGAGGTTCACCCCACGAGCAGTACTTC. Its translation: CVSRVAGGSPHEQYF.

This clonotype was observed at least ten times. This chain joins TRBV29-1 and TRBJ1-2; D not resolved. The CDR3 extends over 15 amino acids. Deletions cut 5 bases from V and 3 bases from J, with 19 bases between. The germline CDR1 and CDR2 sequences are SQVTM and ANQGSEA. The CDR3 region has the DNA TGCAGCGTTTTGAGCGCGCTGGGATGGGACTATGGCTACACCTTC. This sequence encodes CSVLSALGWDYGYTF.

The rearrangement uses TRBV20-1 and TRBJ1-2; possible D gene TRBD1, 5 bases. The CDR3 is 15 amino acids. V was trimmed by 5 bases and J by 8 bases, leaving 24 bases between them. In germline, CDR1 is DFQATT, CDR2 SNEGSKA (reference sequence). CDR3 protein: CSAGDGSSSFRGYTF. The CDR3 bases are TGCAGTGCTGGGGACGGGTCCTCCTCATTCAGAGGCTACACCTTC.

The chain couples TRBV7-6 to TRBJ2-7; 11 nucleotides match TRBD1. The CDR3 covers 15 residues. CDR1 is SGHVS, CDR2 FNYEAQ, per germline. V trimming: 5 bases; J trimming: 3 bases; junction bases outside the gene matches: 6. The CDR3 bases are TGTGCCAGCAGCGTAGGGGACAGGGGGGACTACGAGCAGTACTTC. It codes for CASSVGDRGDYEQYF.

J is TRBJ2-5 and V is TRBV7-2; 9 positions agree with TRBD1. V was clipped by 4 bases and J by 4 bases; unmatched bases: 13. This CDR3 spans 17 amino acids. In germline, CDR1 is SGHTA, CDR2 FQGNSA. For the CDR3, the DNA is TGTGCCAGCAGCTGGGACAGGGATACTACCGGGGGAGAGACCCAGTACTTC. It is translated as CASSWDRDTTGGETQYF.

To note about this clonotype: Its ends do not fully match the called genes, so a read error is possible. DNA of the CDR3: TGTGCCAGCAGCCAAGCCCCGGGACTAGCGGGGGGCCGACAGACCCAGTACTTC. Translating it yields CASSQAPGLAGGRQTQYF. This chain links TRBV4-1 with TRBJ2-5; 15 bases line up with TRBD2. In germline, CDR1 is MGHRA, CDR2 YSYEKL. The length of the CDR3 is 18 residues.

Notes on this clonotype: A much larger clone differs from this one at a single base, so this may be a read error. The rearrangement uses TRBV11-1 and TRBJ1-4, with TRBD1 identical over 11 bases. The CDR3 is made up of 19 amino acids. Looked up from germline, CDR1 is SGHAT and CDR2 is FQDESV (reference sequence). The CDR3 reads CASSFTALHGQGANEKLSF. DNA of the CDR3: TGTGCCAGCAGCTTTACCGCCCTCCACGGACAGGGGGCTAATGAAAAACTGTCTTTT.

This sequence joins TRBV3-1 and TRBJ2-5, with D perhaps TRBD2 (5 bases). V lost 4 bases, J lost 3 bases, and 15 bases lay in between. Germline CDR1 and CDR2: LGHDT and YNNKEL (reference sequence). CDR3 length: 15 amino acids. CDR3 loop: CASSRAWDSEETQYF. CDR3 sequence (DNA): TGTGCCAGCAGCCGGGCCTGGGATAGCGAAGAGACCCAGTACTTC.

The table lists this clonotype with many counts. The J gene is TRBJ2-2, the V gene TRBV5-4; TRBD1 agrees at 7 bases. The ends lost 2 bases at V and 1 base at J; junction bases unmatched: 5. The CDR3 covers 16 residues. The germline V gene has CDR1 SGHNT and CDR2 YYREEE (reference sequence). As DNA, the CDR3 is TGTGCCAGCAGCTTTTGGGGACAGAAGAACACCGGGGAGCTGTTTTTT. It codes for CASSFWGQKNTGELFF. The full variable domain, in which reference TRBV5-4 and TRBJ2-2 provide the parts outside the CDR3, is ETGVTQSPTHLIKTRGQQVTLRCSSQSGHNTVSWYQQALGQGPQFIFQYYREEENGRGNFPPRFSGLQFPNYSSELNVNALELDDSALYLCASSFWGQKNTGELFFGEGSRLTVL.

This clonotype has only a few counts. The CDR3 reads CASSLPRQPQHF. The CDR3 coding sequence is TGTGCCAGCAGTTTACCGCGACAGCCCCAGCATTTT. J is TRBJ1-5 and V is TRBV28; D gene unclear. CDR3 length: 12 residues. Trimming removed 2 bases from V and 7 bases from J, with 6 bases in between. Germline assignment: CDR1 MDHEN and CDR2 SYDVKM.

This clonotype has ten or more counts. This chain connects TRBV7-2 to TRBJ1-5, with D tentatively TRBD1 (6 bases). Germline V gives CDR1 SGHTA, CDR2 FQGNSA. This CDR3 region has 12 residues. V was cut by 5 bases and J by 13 bases, with 15 bases left in between. The CDR3 nucleotides read TGTGCCAGCAGCCCCAATCGGGGACATCAGCATTTT. Translation gives CASSPNRGHQHF.

The chain links TRBV12-3 or TRBV12-4 to TRBJ1-1; possible D gene TRBD1, 5 bases. V lost 5 bases and J 0 bases, leaving 13 bases between the germline ends. The CDR3 loop spans 15 amino acids. DNA of the CDR3: TGTGCCAGCAGTGGGGCACGCGGCATGAACACTGAAGCTTTCTTT. Amino acid sequence: CASSGARGMNTEAFF.

Ten or more counts support this clonotype. V gene TRBV24-1 combines with J gene TRBJ2-7; D unresolved. Trimming pared 2 bases from V and 3 bases from J, leaving 7 bases between. CDR1 and CDR2 (germline): KGHDR, SFDVKD. The CDR3 has 13 residues. This CDR3 reads CATSDSLNYEQYF. The CDR3 DNA sequence: TGTGCCACCAGTGATTCCCTTAACTACGAGCAGTACTTC.

This clonotype came up a few times. The chain couples TRBV2 to TRBJ1-6; 9 bases fit TRBD1. Germline loops: CDR1 SNHLY, CDR2 FYNNEI. With 7 bases clipped from V and 7 bases from J, the junction kept 5 bases outside the gene matches. The CDR3 contains 14 residues. In DNA, the CDR3 is TGTGCCAGCACCACAGGGGGCCGGAATTCACCCCTCCACTTT. Translating gives CASTTGGRNSPLHF.

As for this clonotype: Being one base from a much bigger clone, this may be a read error. V and J are TRBV7-9 and TRBJ1-5; D uncertain. This CDR3 comprises 13 residues. Germline V lookup: CDR1 SEHNR, CDR2 FQNEAQ (reference sequence). The CDR3 sequence: CAGSFGKGQPQHF. CDR3 nucleotide sequence: TGTGCCGGCAGCTTCGGAAAGGGTCAGCCCCAGCATTTT.

A remark on this clonotype: A single base separates this from a much larger clone, so it may be a read error. The CDR3 loop is CANSLAPVDMNTEAFF. Here the CDR3 DNA reads TGCGCCAACAGCTTGGCCCCTGTCGACATGAACACTGAAGCTTTCTTT. V usage is TRBV5-1 and J usage is TRBJ1-1; no clear D gene. This CDR3 comprises 16 residues. CDR1 is SGHRS and CDR2 is YFSETQ in the germline V gene.

This clonotype was seen at least ten times. The V gene is TRBV6-1, the J gene TRBJ1-4; D gene ambiguous. The ends were cut back, 6 bases at V and 6 bases at J, with 11 bases in the middle. The length of the CDR3 is 13 residues. CDR1 and CDR2 from the germline V gene are MNHNS and SASEGT. The CDR3 is CASRTVQYEKLFF. The DNA for the CDR3 is TGTGCCAGCAGGACTGTGCAGTATGAAAAACTGTTTTTT.

Worth noting for this clonotype: Given a much more abundant clone one base away, this may be a read error. The V gene is TRBV2, the J gene TRBJ1-1; TRBD1 aligns across 11 bases. The CDR3 sequence is 15 residues long. J was trimmed by 4 bases and V by 7 bases; bases with no gene match: 8. Germline CDR1 is SNHLY and CDR2 is FYNNEI. Here the CDR3 DNA reads TGTGCCAGCACTGGGACAGGGGGGGGGTTCACTGAAGCTTTCTTT. It translates to CASTGTGGGFTEAFF.

The CDR3 loop reads CASSRDYDPSTDTQYF. The CDR3 DNA reads as TGTGCCAGCAGCCGGGACTACGATCCTAGCACAGATACGCAGTATTTT. This sequence joins TRBV7-8 and TRBJ2-3, with 7 bases that match TRBD2. This CDR3 is 16 amino acids long. CDR1 and CDR2 from the germline V gene are SGHVS and FQNEAQ. J lost 0 bases, V lost 5 bases, and 8 bases had no gene match.

This clonotype was detected ten times or more. V is TRBV15 and J is TRBJ2-2; D might be TRBD2 (5 bases). The germline V gene encodes CDR1 LNHNV and CDR2 YYDKDF (reference sequence). The V end lost 4 bases, the J end lost 0 bases, and 9 bases lay between the germline ends. The CDR3 runs to 15 residues. The CDR3 region has the DNA TGTGCCACCAGCAAGGAGCGGACGAACACCGGGGAGCTGTTTTTT. Protein: CATSKERTNTGELFF.

This sequence joins TRBV2 and TRBJ1-5; 9 nucleotides match TRBD1. Germline CDR1 reads SNHLY; CDR2 reads FYNNEI. This CDR3 is built from 17 residues. The V gene end was trimmed by 6 bases and the J gene end by 1 base; junction bases not matched to a gene: 10. The CDR3, as DNA: TGTGCCAGCAGGTTAGCACAGGGGGCGGAGAGCAATCAGCCCCAGCATTTT. Its translation: CASRLAQGAESNQPQHF.

This clonotype was seen a handful of times. The gene calls are TRBV20-1 and TRBJ2-3; D is perhaps TRBD1 (6 bases). The CDR3 has 13 amino acids. Trimming removed 5 bases at V and 2 bases at J, with 11 bases between. Germline V CDR1 and CDR2: DFQATT, SNEGSKA (reference sequence). CDR3 protein: CSAWTEITDTQYF. The CDR3, as DNA: TGCAGTGCTTGGACAGAGATCACAGATACGCAGTATTTT.